One sample yielded the 32 T cell receptor beta chains listed below, sequenced in a study of spatial heterogeneity in lung cancer. TCRdb redid the calling of the 5' RACE reads with MiXCR, one entry per CDR3 protein. The data contain about 7,000 distinct CDR3 sequences, around 8.6% of them singletons. The time point was: sample taken at primary tumor resection. Sequenced here: PBMCs, sampled at surgery. The receptor set was obtained from a male donor with early-stage non-small cell lung cancer.

Ten or more counts support this clonotype. This chain links TRBV20-1 with TRBJ2-1; no firm D call. Trimming stripped 1 base from V and 9 bases from J, with 16 bases between. From germline, CDR1 is DFQATT and CDR2 SNEGSKA (reference sequence). CDR3 size: 14 residues. Here the CDR3 reads CSARGTGPVGEQFF. The CDR3 DNA is TGCAGTGCTAGAGGTACGGGTCCGGTCGGTGAGCAGTTCTTC.

This clonotype was observed at least ten times. The chain joins TRBV28 to TRBJ2-4, with D perhaps given as TRBD1 or TRBD2 (5 bases each). V lost 6 bases, J lost 5 bases, and 14 bases lay in between. The CDR3 is 14 residues long. Germline-derived CDR1 and CDR2 are MDHEN and SYDVKM. The CDR3 reads CASSRGTDQNIQYF. DNA of the CDR3: TGTGCCAGCAGCCGAGGGACCGACCAAAACATTCAGTACTTC.

The genes are TRBV12-5 and TRBJ1-5; possibly TRBD1 for D (6 bases). The CDR3 is 16 amino acids. Germline lookup yields CDR1 LGHNT and CDR2 FRNRAP. Between the trimmed V and J ends, which lost 3 bases and 2 bases, there was a span of 14 bases. The CDR3, as DNA: TGTGCTAGTGGTTTTGAGGGGGGGTCGGGCAATCAGCCCCAGCATTTT. Residues: CASGFEGGSGNQPQHF.

This clonotype was detected ten times or more. The V and J genes are TRBV29-1 and TRBJ2-1, with 8 bases aligning to TRBD1. V was clipped by 3 bases and J by 4 bases; unmatched bases: 8. The CDR3 consists of 15 residues. Germline V gene sequence: CDR1 SQVTM, CDR2 ANQGSEA. The CDR3 region has the DNA TGCAGCGTTGATCGGGGACAGGTTGGGTACAATGAGCAGTTCTTC. It is translated as CSVDRGQVGYNEQFF.

This clonotype was counted a few times. The rearrangement uses TRBV12-3 or TRBV12-4 and TRBJ1-5, with a tentative D call TRBD1 (5 bases). The CDR3 is 15 amino acids. V was pared by 2 bases and J by 6 bases, with 14 bases between. As DNA, the CDR3 is TGTGCCAGCAGTTTATCAGGGAGGAATGGTCAGCCCCAGCATTTT. This translates into CASSLSGRNGQPQHF.

This clonotype has at least ten counts. This chain connects TRBV5-1 to TRBJ2-1; 8 nucleotides align to TRBD2. The CDR3 is 14 residues long. Germline V lookup: CDR1 SGHRS, CDR2 YFSETQ. V lost 0 bases and J lost 8; bases outside the gene matches: 4. The CDR3 nucleotides read TGCGCCAGCAGCTTGGAGGGTAGCGGGGATGAGCAGTTCTTC. Encoded protein: CASSLEGSGDEQFF.

Comments on this clonotype: A read error may produce the germline difference seen at one junction end. The chain links TRBV20-1 to TRBJ2-3; D is perhaps TRBD1 (6 bases). Germline CDR1 reads DFQATT; CDR2 reads SNEGSKA (reference sequence). The CDR3 length is 15 residues. The CDR3 region is CSAREGGFSGDTQYF. The CDR3 DNA reads TGCAGTGCCAGAGAAGGGGGATTCTCAGGCGATACGCAGTATTTT.

At least ten counts were recorded for this clonotype. The chain joins TRBV12-3 or TRBV12-4 to TRBJ2-1, with a possible D match to TRBD2 (5 bases). This CDR3 comprises 14 residues. With 6 bases removed from V and 4 bases from J, the gap between germline ends came to 13 bases. CDR3 in amino acids: CASSRSRGYNEQFF. The CDR3 coding sequence is TGTGCCAGCAGCCGGAGCCGAGGGTACAATGAGCAGTTCTTC.

This clonotype is labeled as medium-sized (0.01 to 0.1%). The rearrangement uses TRBV10-3 and TRBJ2-3; TRBD2 agrees at 7 bases. Germline CDR1 and CDR2: ENHRY and SYGVKD. Unmatched junction bases numbered 14, after V lost 2 bases and J lost 3 bases. This CDR3 has 18 amino acids. CDR3 sequence: CAISERPWGGSGTDTQYF. The CDR3 bases are TGTGCCATCAGTGAGAGGCCCTGGGGCGGGAGTGGAACAGATACGCAGTATTTT.

The sample holds a few counts of this clonotype. The V call is TRBV5-1, the J call TRBJ1-1, with 7 bases fitting TRBD1. Germline trimming cut 4 bases from V and 3 bases from J; bases unmatched to any gene: 3. The CDR3 runs 13 residues. The germline V gene has CDR1 SGHRS and CDR2 YFSETQ. The CDR3 nucleotides are TGCGCCAGCAGCCCCGGGACAGACACTGAAGCTTTCTTT. Translation: CASSPGTDTEAFF.

This clonotype has a count of ten or more. The V call is TRBV12-3 or TRBV12-4, the J call TRBJ1-2; tentatively, D is TRBD1 (6 bases). The CDR3 contains 13 residues. The V end lost 6 bases, the J end lost 4 bases, and 12 bases lay between the germline ends. CDR3 residues: CASSSRDIYGYTF. The CDR3, as DNA: TGTGCCAGCAGCTCCCGGGACATCTATGGCTACACCTTC.

The V gene is TRBV24-1, the J gene TRBJ2-7, with D unclear. Trimming cost V 2 bases and J 3 bases, with 10 bases left between them. This CDR3 is built from 14 residues. Looked up from germline, CDR1 is KGHDR and CDR2 is SFDVKD. CDR3 sequence: CATSDSNSIYEQYF. CDR3 in DNA: TGTGCCACCAGTGATTCTAACTCCATCTACGAGCAGTACTTC.

This clonotype appeared many times. The chain recombines TRBV9 with TRBJ2-1, with 7 bases identical to TRBD2. After removal of 1 base from V and 1 base from J, the junction contained 2 bases not matched to a gene. This CDR3 comprises 15 residues. Germline V gene sequence: CDR1 SGDLS, CDR2 YYNGEE. Written as DNA, the CDR3 is TGTGCCAGCAGCGTACAAGCGGGATCCTACAATGAGCAGTTCTTC. As protein: CASSVQAGSYNEQFF.

The table lists this clonotype with many counts. V usage is TRBV6-2 or TRBV6-3 and J usage is TRBJ2-1; D is undetermined. The germline V gene encodes CDR1 MNHEY and CDR2 SVGEGT. The CDR3 consists of 15 residues. The V gene lost 7 bases and the J gene lost 5 bases, with 18 bases spanning the gap. The CDR3 coding sequence is TGTGCCAGCAAAACCCTCACGAGTGTCAACAATGAGCAGTTCTTC. Its translation is CASKTLTSVNNEQFF.

This clonotype was observed a single time. This chain connects TRBV7-9 to TRBJ2-5; D ambiguous. CDR1 is SEHNR and CDR2 is FQNEAQ in the germline V gene (reference sequence). CDR3 length equals 15 residues. The V and J ends lost 6 bases and 1 base respectively, with 15 bases between them. CDR3 amino acids: CASSSPPGLQETQYF. CDR3 coding DNA: TGTGCCAGCAGTTCCCCCCCAGGCCTCCAAGAGACCCAGTACTTC.

This clonotype was seen at least ten times. CDR3 in DNA: TGTGCCAGCAGTTACTCGATATCGGGGGACGAGGGCCAAGAGACCCAGTACTTC. It specifies CASSYSISGDEGQETQYF. The chain is built from TRBV6-6 and TRBJ2-5; TRBD2 might be the D (6 bases). From germline, CDR1 is MNHNY and CDR2 SVGAGI (reference sequence). The CDR3 length is 18 residues. V lost 0 bases and J 1 base, leaving 18 bases between the germline ends.

Regarding this clonotype: It may be a read error: a sequence one base away is much more abundant. J is TRBJ2-7 and V is TRBV6-2 or TRBV6-3; D not certain. The V end was cut by 8 bases, the J end by 6 bases, with 11 bases between. CDR3 length equals 11 residues. CDR1 is MNHEY and CDR2 is SVGEGT in the germline V gene. The DNA for the CDR3 is TGTGCCAGCGGCTCGTCCCTCGAGCAGTACTTC. Protein: CASGSSLEQYF.

This clonotype was recorded many times. The chain couples TRBV5-1 to TRBJ2-7, with D possibly TRBD2 on 5 matching bases. The CDR3 runs to 14 residues. CDR1 and CDR2 from the germline V gene are SGHRS and YFSETQ. V was pared by 4 bases and J by 5 bases, with 16 bases between. The CDR3 coding sequence is TGCGCCAGCAGCCGCGAGCTAGCTCCCCACGAGCAGTACTTC. Translation gives CASSRELAPHEQYF.

There are many counts of this clonotype. This chain joins TRBV5-1 and TRBJ1-1; D may be TRBD1 (6 bases). The V and J ends lost 0 bases and 2 bases respectively, with 8 bases between them. The CDR3 has 14 residues. Germline V gene lookup returns CDR1 SGHRS and CDR2 YFSETQ. The CDR3 region has the DNA TGCGCCAGCAGCTTGGAAGGGGGTAACACTGAAGCTTTCTTT. It specifies CASSLEGGNTEAFF. The full variable domain, its missing parts supplied by reference TRBV5-1 and TRBJ1-1, is KAGVTQTPRYLIKTRGQQVTLSCSPISGHRSVSWYQQTPGQGLQFLFEYFSETQRNKGNFPGRFSGRQFSNSRSEMNVSTLELGDSALYLCASSLEGGNTEAFFGQGTRLTVV.

This clonotype has at least ten counts. The rearrangement uses TRBV29-1 and TRBJ1-1, with 7 bases identical to TRBD1. The V segment lost 4 bases and the J segment 4 bases; nucleotides outside the gene matches: 12. The CDR3 spans 15 residues. Germline CDR1 and CDR2: SQVTM and ANQGSEA. The CDR3 bases are TGCAGCGTTGCCGGCATGGGTAGGGGGCTCACTGAAGCTTTCTTT. It codes for CSVAGMGRGLTEAFF.

This clonotype has a count of ten or more. The V and J genes are TRBV5-1 and TRBJ1-5; 7 bases agree with TRBD1. Trimming removed 1 base from V and 4 bases from J; junction bases left unmatched: 2. CDR1 and CDR2 (germline): SGHRS, YFSETQ. CDR3 length: 14 residues. The CDR3 loop reads CASSLTGENQPQHF. CDR3 nucleotide sequence: TGCGCCAGCAGCTTGACAGGGGAGAATCAGCCCCAGCATTTT.

This chain links TRBV28 with TRBJ1-5; D is uncertain. V was shortened by 6 bases and J by 4 bases, with 16 bases between the two germline ends. Germline V gives CDR1 MDHEN, CDR2 SYDVKM. This CDR3 spans 15 amino acids. The CDR3 is CASSLYRGSNQPQHF. Here the CDR3 DNA reads TGTGCCAGCAGCCTATATCGAGGGTCGAATCAGCCCCAGCATTTT.

This clonotype showed up many times. The chain combines TRBV3-1 with TRBJ1-1; no firm D call. The V end was cut by 0 bases, the J end by 4 bases, with 9 bases between. This CDR3 contains 14 residues. The V gene's germline CDR1 is LGHDT and CDR2 YNNKEL (reference sequence). As DNA, the CDR3 is TGTGCCAGCAGCCAAGAGGAGGGTTTCACTGAAGCTTTCTTT. Translating it yields CASSQEEGFTEAFF.

This clonotype was seen repeatedly, ten times or more. J is TRBJ2-7 and V is TRBV10-3; D gene unclear. Trimming stripped 7 bases from V and 2 bases from J, with 12 bases between. Germline CDR1 ENHRY, CDR2 SYGVKD. CDR3 length: 13 residues. CDR3 bases: TGTGCCATCACCCAGACACCACCCTACGAGCAGTACTTC. Translated: CAITQTPPYEQYF.

This clonotype appeared many times. The V call is TRBV27, the J call TRBJ1-1, with a weak D call TRBD1 (6 bases). V was pared by 2 bases and J by 5 bases, with 15 bases between. Germline CDR1 reads MNHEY; CDR2 reads SMNVEV (reference sequence). The CDR3 contains 15 residues. The CDR3 region has the DNA TGTGCCAGCAGTTTAGGAACAGGGCGAGGGACTGAAGCTTTCTTT. As protein: CASSLGTGRGTEAFF.

This clonotype came up many times. This chain joins TRBV7-9 and TRBJ1-4; D perhaps matches TRBD1 (5 bases). Per the germline V gene, CDR1 is SEHNR and CDR2 is FQNEAQ (reference sequence). This CDR3 contains 14 residues. V gave up 2 bases and J gave up 5 bases, with 9 bases separating them. CDR3 protein: CASSLRDSNEKLFF. The CDR3 DNA follows: TGTGCCAGCAGCTTACGGGACTCGAATGAAAAACTGTTTTTT.

The J gene is TRBJ2-1, the V gene TRBV6-2 or TRBV6-3; 8 bases match TRBD2. Germline values: CDR1 MNHEY, CDR2 SVGEGT. This CDR3 is built from 17 residues. V lost 2 bases, J lost 0 bases, and 6 bases stayed unmatched. CDR3 in amino acids: CASSYPLSGASYNEQFF. CDR3 sequence (DNA): TGTGCCAGCAGTTACCCCCTTAGCGGGGCCTCCTACAATGAGCAGTTCTTC.

This clonotype was observed at least ten times. The CDR3: CASSLKIMGASYEQYF. The CDR3 bases are TGTGCCAGCAGTTTAAAGATCATGGGGGCCTCCTACGAGCAGTACTTC. The rearrangement joins TRBV27 to TRBJ2-7; a possible D gene is TRBD1 (6 bases). Germline assignment: CDR1 MNHEY and CDR2 SMNVEV (reference sequence). Trimming left V 2 bases short and J 0 bases short, with 14 bases between. The CDR3 loop spans 16 amino acids.

At least ten counts were recorded for this clonotype. The chain carries TRBV12-3 or TRBV12-4 and TRBJ2-5, with 13 bases fitting TRBD2. The junction had 3 bases not matched to a gene; V was cut back by 6 bases and J by 2 bases. This CDR3 is built from 15 residues. This CDR3 is CASRRGLAGQETQYF. The CDR3 nucleotides read TGTGCCAGCAGGAGGGGACTAGCGGGACAAGAGACCCAGTACTTC.

This clonotype was detected ten times or more. This chain uses TRBV5-1 with TRBJ2-1, with a weak D call TRBD2 (6 bases). Germline assignment: CDR1 SGHRS and CDR2 YFSETQ. This CDR3 comprises 15 residues. V was clipped by 4 bases and J by 7 bases, with 18 bases between them. In DNA, the CDR3 is TGCGCCAGCAGCCCTGGAACTAGCAGTATGAATGAGCAGTTCTTC. It encodes CASSPGTSSMNEQFF.

This clonotype showed up many times. The chain employs TRBV9 and TRBJ2-7, with a tentative D call TRBD1 (5 bases). CDR1 is SGDLS, CDR2 YYNGEE, per germline. V was shortened by 2 bases and J by 2 bases, with 14 bases between the two germline ends. The CDR3 consists of 15 residues. CDR3 region: CASSVSVDSPYEQYF. CDR3 bases: TGTGCCAGCAGCGTCTCCGTAGACAGCCCCTACGAGCAGTACTTC.

By proportion, this clonotype is medium-sized. The V and J genes are TRBV27 and TRBJ1-5; weak D call: TRBD1 (5 bases). The germline V gene encodes CDR1 MNHEY and CDR2 SMNVEV (reference sequence). V was pared by 3 bases and J by 4 bases, with 13 bases between. CDR3 size: 15 residues. The CDR3 sequence is CASSFPRQFNQPQHF. The DNA for the CDR3 is TGTGCCAGCAGTTTCCCCCGACAGTTTAATCAGCCCCAGCATTTT.